These 24 T cell receptor beta chains share one sample of origin, sequenced in a study of cytomegalovirus exposure and HLA in healthy donors. The study ran its PCR with 60 Vbeta and 13 Jbeta primers. Libraries were prepared by immunoSEQ multiplex PCR; TCRdb keeps only in-frame clonotypes and omits some of them. The sample has 100,000 to 150,000 clones, over 70% seen once. Sequencing input: PBMCs. All receptors derive from a woman aged 18-35 years in good health and CMV-seronegative.

This chain uses TRBV6-4 with TRBJ2-5; tentatively, D is TRBD1 (5 bases). Looked up from germline, CDR1 is MRHNA and CDR2 is SNTAGT. The CDR3 has 14 residues. Deletions cut 2 bases from V and 2 bases from J, with 9 bases between. This CDR3 reads CASSDGAVQETQYF. CDR3 bases: TGTGCCAGCAGTGACGGGGCGGTACAAGAGACCCAGTACTTC.

This chain joins TRBV27 and TRBJ2-2; 7 nucleotides agree with TRBD1. Germline V gene lookup returns CDR1 MNHEY and CDR2 SMNVEV (reference sequence). V lost 2 bases, J lost 4 bases, and 7 bases stayed unmatched. The CDR3 has 16 residues. The CDR3 region is CASSLLGGVSTGELFF. CDR3 coding DNA: TGTGCCAGCAGTTTACTAGGGGGCGTGAGCACCGGGGAGCTGTTTTTT.

The genes are TRBV7-8 and TRBJ2-3; D perhaps matches TRBD2 (5 bases). Trimming shortened V by 0 bases and J by 0 bases, and 13 bases separated the two germline ends. The CDR3 runs to 17 residues. CDR1 and CDR2 (germline): SGHVS, FQNEAQ. The CDR3 DNA sequence: TGTGCCAGCAGCTTAGCGGGAGCAGTAGCTAGCACAGATACGCAGTATTTT. It yields the protein CASSLAGAVASTDTQYF.

The rearrangement links TRBV6-1 to TRBJ2-4; 10 bases align to TRBD1. Germline values: CDR1 MNHNS, CDR2 SASEGT. The CDR3 is made up of 17 amino acids. J was trimmed by 1 base and V by 3 bases; bases with no gene match: 6. CDR3 bases: TGTGCCAGCAGTGATCGGGGACAGGGGTTCGCCAAAAACATTCAGTACTTC. Encoded protein: CASSDRGQGFAKNIQYF.

The V call is TRBV2, the J call TRBJ2-7; 7 nucleotides match TRBD1. Germline V gives CDR1 SNHLY, CDR2 FYNNEI. CDR3 length equals 13 residues. The J segment lost 2 bases and the V segment lost 7 bases, leaving 5 bases of the junction unmatched. CDR3 bases: TGTGCCAGCAATGGGGACAGCACCTACGAGCAGTACTTC. The encoded protein is CASNGDSTYEQYF.

This chain connects TRBV7-2 to TRBJ1-4; 7 bases fit TRBD1. Germline assignment: CDR1 SGHTA and CDR2 FQGNSA. This CDR3 comprises 15 residues. The V segment lost 2 bases and the J segment 5 bases; nucleotides outside the gene matches: 5. The CDR3 reads CASSLTGVENEKLFF. As DNA, the CDR3 is TGTGCCAGCAGCTTAACAGGGGTAGAAAATGAAAAACTGTTTTTT.

V gene TRBV7-2 combines with J gene TRBJ1-5, with TRBD1 matching over 7 bases. This CDR3 has 15 amino acids. Germline V gene sequence: CDR1 SGHTA, CDR2 FQGNSA. After removal of 4 bases from V and 4 bases from J, the junction contained 7 bases not matched to a gene. CDR3 residues: CASSYWDSQNQPQHF. In DNA form, the CDR3 reads TGTGCCAGCAGCTATTGGGACAGCCAGAATCAGCCCCAGCATTTT.

This chain connects TRBV7-8 to TRBJ1-1; 10 nucleotides agree with TRBD1. The CDR3 has 15 amino acids. Germline V gene sequence: CDR1 SGHVS, CDR2 FQNEAQ. J gave up 10 bases and V 3 bases, and 11 bases lay outside the gene matches. CDR3 in amino acids: CASSLEADRGLGAFF. DNA of the CDR3: TGTGCCAGCAGCTTGGAGGCCGACAGGGGGCTGGGAGCTTTCTTT.

As regards this clone: An end of the junction differs from the germline gene, which may be a read error. The gene calls are TRBV27 and TRBJ2-2; D is perhaps TRBD2 (6 bases). Germline V gene sequence: CDR1 MNHEY, CDR2 SMNVEV (reference sequence). The CDR3 is made up of 16 amino acids. In DNA form, the CDR3 reads TGTACCAGCAGTTCCCCCGGGAGCAACCCCACCGGGGAGCTGTTTTTT. Its protein product is CTSSSPGSNPTGELFF.

The chain uses TRBV6-4 and TRBJ2-5, with TRBD2 identical over 13 bases. The length of the CDR3 is 15 residues. Germline V gives CDR1 MRHNA, CDR2 SNTAGT. Germline trimming cut 4 bases from V and 5 bases from J; bases unmatched to any gene: 4. The CDR3 spells CASSAGTSGTETQYF. In nucleotides, the CDR3 is TGTGCCAGCAGTGCCGGGACTAGCGGGACGGAGACCCAGTACTTC.

The chain couples TRBV30 to TRBJ2-7; 8 nucleotides line up with TRBD2. The CDR3 totals 14 residues. Germline V gene lookup returns CDR1 GTSNPN and CDR2 SVGIG (reference sequence). The trim removed 2 bases at V and 7 bases at J, leaving 10 bases unmatched. The CDR3 coding sequence is TGTGCCTGGAGTAGAAAGCGGGAGAGGAGGGAGCAGTACTTC. It encodes CAWSRKRERREQYF.

The chain combines TRBV2 with TRBJ1-1; D is perhaps TRBD1 (6 bases). V was pared by 1 base and J by 3 bases, with 15 bases between. Germline assignment: CDR1 SNHLY and CDR2 FYNNEI. The CDR3 totals 16 residues. The CDR3 is CASSEGQGLTDTEAFF. DNA for the CDR3: TGTGCCAGCAGTGAAGGGCAGGGGTTAACGGACACTGAAGCTTTCTTT.

The chain is built from TRBV25-1 and TRBJ1-5; D not resolved. CDR3 length equals 14 residues. Trimming pared 0 bases from V and 5 bases from J, leaving 8 bases between. Germline values: CDR1 MGHDK, CDR2 SYGVNS. The CDR3 DNA reads as TGTGCCAGCAGTGAATATGAAGCCCATCAGCCCCAGCATTTT. Its protein product is CASSEYEAHQPQHF.

This clone was seen only once. The V call is TRBV6-5, the J call TRBJ2-1, with TRBD2 identical over 7 bases. CDR1 and CDR2 (germline): MNHEY, SVGAGI. The CDR3 runs 15 residues. With 0 bases clipped from V and 8 bases from J, the junction kept 7 bases outside the gene matches. For the CDR3, the DNA is TGTGCCAGCAGTTACTCCCCGGGGGGATCGGATGAGCAGTTCTTC. It encodes CASSYSPGGSDEQFF.

The chain has TRBV6-1 and TRBJ1-5; 9 nucleotides match TRBD1. The ends lost 2 bases at V and 5 bases at J; junction bases unmatched: 7. Germline values: CDR1 MNHNS, CDR2 SASEGT. There are 16 residues in the CDR3. In DNA form, the CDR3 reads TGTGCCAGCAGTGAAACCTCTGGGACAGGGCATCAGCCCCAGCATTTT. Its protein product is CASSETSGTGHQPQHF.

By proportion, this clone is medium-sized. The chain uses TRBV10-1 and TRBJ2-1; D perhaps matches TRBD2 (6 bases). The CDR3 sequence is 13 residues long. The V end was cut by 2 bases, the J end by 4 bases, with 6 bases between. Germline V lookup: CDR1 WNHNN, CDR2 SYGVQD (reference sequence). This chain's CDR3 is CASSEREYNEQFF. Written as DNA, the CDR3 is TGCGCCAGCAGTGAGCGGGAGTACAATGAGCAGTTCTTC.

This chain links TRBV29-1 with TRBJ1-1; unclear D gene. Trimming took off 2 bases at V and 2 bases at J, with 12 bases between the two ends. CDR1 and CDR2 from the germline V gene are SQVTM and ANQGSEA. This CDR3 region has 14 residues. The CDR3 DNA reads as TGCAGCGTTGAACGGTCAGGCGAAAACACTGAAGCTTTCTTT. Protein: CSVERSGENTEAFF.

The V and J genes are TRBV5-1 and TRBJ1-2, with D possibly matching TRBD1 (6 bases). The germline V gene encodes CDR1 SGHRS and CDR2 YFSETQ. Trimming left V 4 bases short and J 4 bases short, with 20 bases between. This CDR3 spans 16 amino acids. Here the CDR3 reads CASSGTGPSDFYGYTF. In nucleotides, the CDR3 is TGCGCCAGCAGCGGAACAGGGCCCTCAGACTTCTATGGCTACACCTTC.

The chain couples TRBV30 to TRBJ2-7; maybe TRBD2 (6 bases). Germline-derived CDR1 and CDR2 are GTSNPN and SVGIG (reference sequence). V lost 4 bases and J lost 5, with 18 bases in between. The CDR3 contains 14 residues. For the CDR3, the DNA is TGTGCCTGGACCCCCCGGGGGTGGACCCACGAGCAGTACTTC. It encodes CAWTPRGWTHEQYF.

The CDR3 region has the DNA TGCGCCAGCAGCTTGGAGGCGGGGATCACAGATACGCAGTATTTT. Translating gives CASSLEAGITDTQYF. The rearrangement uses TRBV5-1 and TRBJ2-3; a possible D gene is TRBD2 (6 bases). CDR3 size: 15 residues. Per germline, CDR1 SGHRS and CDR2 YFSETQ. Trimming pared 0 bases from V and 2 bases from J, leaving 10 bases between.

This chain connects TRBV5-4 to TRBJ2-5; D gene uncertain. In germline, CDR1 is SGHNT, CDR2 YYREEE (reference sequence). CDR3 size: 14 residues. The V gene lost 4 bases and the J gene lost 5 bases, with 15 bases spanning the gap. The chain's CDR3 is CASSLGQLPETQYF. CDR3 in DNA: TGTGCCAGCAGCCTTGGGCAGTTACCTGAGACCCAGTACTTC.

The chain carries TRBV27 and TRBJ1-1; 7 nucleotides line up with TRBD1. The V gene end was trimmed by 5 bases and the J gene end by 4 bases; junction bases not matched to a gene: 4. The CDR3 sequence is 13 residues long. Germline loops: CDR1 MNHEY, CDR2 SMNVEV (reference sequence). The CDR3 bases are TGTGCCAGCAGTGACAGGGATGGCACTGAAGCTTTCTTT. It translates to CASSDRDGTEAFF.

The chain uses TRBV7-2 and TRBJ2-1; D unresolved. Trimming removed 1 base from V and 10 bases from J, with 8 bases in between. The germline V gene has CDR1 SGHTA and CDR2 FQGNSA. This CDR3 comprises 12 residues. This CDR3 is CASSLGYSEQFF. The CDR3 DNA is TGTGCCAGCAGCTTAGGGTATAGCGAGCAGTTCTTC.

V and J are TRBV19 and TRBJ1-1, with a tentative D call TRBD1 (6 bases). Trimming shortened V by 2 bases and J by 5 bases, and 12 bases separated the two germline ends. The CDR3 consists of 14 residues. CDR1 and CDR2 (germline): LNHDA, SQIVND (reference sequence). The CDR3 loop is CASSIRQGLTEAFF. CDR3 coding DNA: TGTGCCAGTAGTATACGGCAGGGGTTGACTGAAGCTTTCTTT.